Presented here are 13 T cell receptor beta chains from one specimen sequenced in a study of T cell repertoires in cytomegalovirus infection. Each CDR3 protein gets one entry after TCRdb re-called the reads with MiXCR. Of approximately 390,000 distinct CDR3 sequences in the sample, nearly 35% were seen once. For these receptors, no antigen is known. The specimen comprised cultured PBMCs, sampled from culture after CMV antigen stimulation. These receptors were taken from a human donor in good health (CMV status not recorded). Some clones in this sample may be carry-over from other donors' samples.

This clonotype was recorded a few times. This chain connects TRBV7-9 to TRBJ2-3; 7 bases align to TRBD1. After removal of 5 bases from V and 3 bases from J, the junction contained 11 bases not matched to a gene. This CDR3 comprises 16 residues. Germline values: CDR1 SEHNR, CDR2 FQNEAQ (reference sequence). The CDR3 here is CASSDGQGDRTDTQYF. Here the CDR3 DNA reads TGTGCCAGCAGCGACGGTCAGGGGGATCGAACAGATACGCAGTATTTT.

The V gene is TRBV5-1, the J gene TRBJ2-1; 14 positions agree with TRBD2. The V and J ends lost 1 base and 10 bases, in that order; junction bases with no gene match: 7. Germline CDR1 is SGHRS and CDR2 is YFSETQ. The CDR3 covers 16 residues. The CDR3 DNA is TGCGCCAGCAGCTTGAAGTTGGGACTAGCGGGAGTCGAGCAGTTCTTC. Protein product: CASSLKLGLAGVEQFF.

This chain uses TRBV7-2 with TRBJ2-7, with TRBD2 as a possible D gene (6 bases). The germline CDR1 and CDR2 sequences are SGHTA and FQGNSA. CDR3 size: 14 residues. V shed 5 bases and J shed 4 bases, with 15 bases lying between them. CDR3 amino acids: CASSPRLGRYEQYF. The CDR3 DNA follows: TGTGCCAGCAGCCCCAGGCTTGGGAGGTACGAGCAGTACTTC.

This clonotype was seen a handful of times. V usage is TRBV7-9 and J usage is TRBJ2-6, with TRBD1 matching over 8 bases. This CDR3 is built from 18 residues. V shed 2 bases and J 3 bases; nucleotides not matched to a gene: 9. Germline CDR1 is SEHNR and CDR2 is FQNEAQ (reference sequence). The CDR3 loop is CASSLKAGGRRGANVLTF. The CDR3 DNA reads TGTGCCAGCAGCTTAAAGGCAGGGGGCCGTCGTGGGGCCAACGTCCTGACTTTC.

The DNA for the CDR3 is TGTGCCAGCAAACGGCTAGCGGGAAACCAAGAGACCCAGTACTTC. This sequence encodes CASKRLAGNQETQYF. The chain has TRBV6-1 and TRBJ2-5; 9 bases agree with TRBD2. The J segment lost 0 bases and the V segment lost 7 bases, leaving 6 bases of the junction unmatched. CDR1 and CDR2 (germline): MNHNS, SASEGT. The CDR3 has 15 residues.

This clonotype was observed a handful of times. The chain recombines TRBV14 with TRBJ2-5; D is ambiguous. The CDR3 loop spans 14 amino acids. CDR1 SGHDN and CDR2 FVKESK come from the germline V gene. V dropped 0 bases and J dropped 4 bases, with 9 bases sitting between them. CDR3 region: CASSQEGLGETQYF. CDR3 sequence (DNA): TGTGCCAGCAGCCAAGAAGGGCTAGGAGAGACCCAGTACTTC.

This clonotype was seen repeatedly, ten times or more. V is TRBV7-2 and J is TRBJ1-4; 7 bases map to TRBD1. Trimming removed 5 bases from V and 5 bases from J; junction bases left unmatched: 8. Germline loops: CDR1 SGHTA, CDR2 FQGNSA. CDR3 length equals 15 residues. CDR3 protein: CASSRNRGPNEKLFF. For the CDR3, the DNA is TGTGCCAGCAGCCGAAACAGGGGACCCAATGAAAAACTGTTTTTT.

This clonotype was detected only a few times. The V and J genes are TRBV7-2 and TRBJ1-6; a possible D gene is TRBD1 (5 bases). The CDR3 runs to 17 residues. CDR1 and CDR2 (germline): SGHTA, FQGNSA. With 2 bases removed from V and 10 bases from J, the gap between germline ends came to 21 bases. The CDR3 here is CASSLIGAGVNGSPLHF. The CDR3 bases are TGTGCCAGCAGCTTAATCGGGGCCGGGGTTAACGGCTCACCCCTCCACTTT.

This clonotype has just a few counts. The V call is TRBV7-8, the J call TRBJ2-3, with 11 bases matching TRBD2. Germline CDR1 and CDR2: SGHVS and FQNEAQ. The trim removed 5 bases at V and 11 bases at J, leaving 15 bases unmatched. This CDR3 is built from 16 residues. The CDR3 loop reads CASSLSILAGEVKQYF. The CDR3 nucleotides read TGTGCCAGCAGCCTTTCAATACTAGCGGGAGAGGTAAAGCAGTATTTT. Using reference TRBV7-8 and TRBJ2-3 for the parts outside the CDR3, the full variable domain is GAGVSQSPRYKVAKRGQDVALRCDPISGHVSLFWYQQALGQGPEFLTYFQNEAQLDKSGLPSDRFFAERPEGSVSTLKIQRTQQEDSAVYLCASSLSILAGEVKQYFGPGTRLTVL.

The J gene is TRBJ2-1, the V gene TRBV11-2, with D perhaps TRBD1 (6 bases). Trimming left V 3 bases short and J 8 bases short, with 20 bases between. Looked up from germline, CDR1 is SGHAT and CDR2 is FQNNGV. This CDR3 contains 16 residues. The CDR3 nucleotides are TGTGCCAGCAGCTTGGGGAAGGGGGATTGGGGATATGAGCAGTTCTTC. Residues: CASSLGKGDWGYEQFF.

This clonotype was picked up a small number of times. The rearrangement links TRBV6-2 or TRBV6-3 to TRBJ2-5; no firm D call. The CDR3 contains 14 residues. The germline V gene encodes CDR1 MNHEY and CDR2 SVGEGT. The V and J ends lost 2 bases and 4 bases respectively, with 11 bases between them. The CDR3 DNA is TGTGCCAGCAGTTACCTCTGGTTTACAGAGACCCAGTACTTC. As protein: CASSYLWFTETQYF.

This clonotype showed up many times. The genes are TRBV11-2 and TRBJ1-3; D is uncertain. V shed 0 bases and J shed 0 bases, with 12 bases lying between them. CDR3 length equals 17 residues. Germline V lookup: CDR1 SGHAT, CDR2 FQNNGV. The CDR3, as DNA: TGTGCCAGCAGCTTAGAAGTTTGGCCGAGCTCTGGAAACACCATATATTTT. It translates to CASSLEVWPSSGNTIYF.

This clonotype has only a few counts. The rearrangement uses TRBV6-5 and TRBJ2-7; D may be TRBD1 (6 bases). The V and J ends lost 7 bases and 3 bases respectively, with 25 bases between them. This CDR3 region has 17 residues. Germline CDR1 is MNHEY and CDR2 is SVGAGI. In DNA, the CDR3 is TGTGCCAGCATTCTGAATGAGGGGGAGACTATGATCTACGAGCAGTACTTC. Its translation is CASILNEGETMIYEQYF.